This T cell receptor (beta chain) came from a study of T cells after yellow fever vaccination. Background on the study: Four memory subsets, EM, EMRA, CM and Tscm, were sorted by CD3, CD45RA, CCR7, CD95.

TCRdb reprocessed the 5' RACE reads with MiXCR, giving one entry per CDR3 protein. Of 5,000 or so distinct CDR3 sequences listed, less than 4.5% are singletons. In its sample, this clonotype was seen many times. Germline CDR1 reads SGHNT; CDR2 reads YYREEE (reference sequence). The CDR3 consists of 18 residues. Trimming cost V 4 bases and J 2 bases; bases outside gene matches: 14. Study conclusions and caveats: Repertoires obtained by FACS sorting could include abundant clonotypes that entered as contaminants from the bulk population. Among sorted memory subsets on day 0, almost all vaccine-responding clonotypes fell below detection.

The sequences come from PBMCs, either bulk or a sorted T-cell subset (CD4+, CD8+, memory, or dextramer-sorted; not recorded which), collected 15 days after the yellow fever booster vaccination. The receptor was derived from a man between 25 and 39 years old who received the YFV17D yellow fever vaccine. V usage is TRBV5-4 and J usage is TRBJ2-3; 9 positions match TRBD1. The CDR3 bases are TGTGCCAGCAGCGCCGGGACAGGGTTAGTAGCCATCACAGATACGCAGTATTTT. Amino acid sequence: CASSAGTGLVAITDTQYF.